This is a list of T cell receptor beta chains from one sample in a study of patients and donors after allogeneic stem cell transplantation. TCRdb analysed the RT-PCR reads with MiXCR anew, one entry per CDR3 protein. The sample contains about 400,000 distinct CDR3 sequences, 16% of which appear only once. Specimen: blood, either unsorted or a sorted T cell fraction (not recorded which). The origin of the receptors is a human donor who was either an allogeneic HSCT recipient or a stem cell or donor lymphocyte infusion donor (not recorded which). It is not recorded whose cells these are; they may come from a transplant donor. Each CDR3 is given with its conserved first and last residue. A D gene is named only where the DNA matches it firmly. Clone size appears in some rows only: once, few, many, or a class for an expanded clone.

DNA | CDR3 | D | J | size | length | V
TGTGCCACCAGCAGACAGGGGCTCAACACCATATATTTT | CATSRQGLNTIYF | - | TRBJ1-3 | few | 13 | TRBV15
TGCGCCAGCAGCCGTACTGACACGTTATTTGTCAACGTCCTGACTTTC | CASSRTDTLFVNVLTF | - | TRBJ2-6 | few | 16 | TRBV5-1
TGTGCCAGCAGCTTGGTTTTCCAGACCGCAGCTAATGAAAAACTGTTTTTT | CASSLVFQTAANEKLFF | - | TRBJ1-4 | few | 17 | TRBV5-6
TGCAGTGCTAGGTACCAGGGGAACACCGGGGAGCTGTTTTTT | CSARYQGNTGELFF | - | TRBJ2-2 | many | 14 | TRBV20-1
TGTGCCAGCAGAGGACTGTCAGCTTCCTTCGTGCCGCAGTATTTT | CASRGLSASFVPQYF | - | TRBJ2-3 | few | 15 | TRBV2
TGTGCCAGCAGCCAAGGGGCTAAGACACCCCTCCACTTT | CASSQGAKTPLHF | - | TRBJ1-6 | few | 13 | TRBV4-2
TGCGCCAGCAGCCAAGATCGTAATAGCGGGCTTAGAAGTGAGCAGTTCTTC | CASSQDRNSGLRSEQFF | TRBD2 | TRBJ2-1 | few | 17 | TRBV4-1
TGCGCCAGCAGCGGGATAGGGAACTATGGCTACACCTTC | CASSGIGNYGYTF | - | TRBJ1-2 | - | 13 | TRBV5-1
TGTGCCACCTCTCGAGGGCTAGACTACGAGCAGTACTTC | CATSRGLDYEQYF | - | TRBJ2-7 | - | 13 | TRBV24-1
TGTGCCAGCAGGGGGACAGGGCCCTACAATGAGCAGTTCTTC | CASRGTGPYNEQFF | TRBD1 | TRBJ2-1 | - | 14 | TRBV2
TGTGCCAGCAGCCCGGGAGGAAGACTCAATTCACCCCTCCACTTT | CASSPGGRLNSPLHF | - | TRBJ1-6 | few | 15 | TRBV7-9
TGTGCCAGCAGTTTAGACAGGGCGGATAGCAATCAGCCCCAGCATTTT | CASSLDRADSNQPQHF | TRBD1 | TRBJ1-5 | few | 16 | TRBV2
TGCAGCGTTGAGGGGACAGGGAGACACGAGCAGTACTTC | CSVEGTGRHEQYF | TRBD1 | TRBJ2-7 | - | 13 | TRBV29-1
TGTGCCAGCAGCAAAGGGCTTGGAGAAGAGACCCAGTACTTC | CASSKGLGEETQYF | - | TRBJ2-5 | - | 14 | TRBV21-1
TGCGCCAGCAGCTTGCGGACTAGCGGGAGTGCAGATACGCAGTATTTT | CASSLRTSGSADTQYF | TRBD2 | TRBJ2-3 | few | 16 | TRBV5-1
TGTGCCACCAGTGGAGCGGGGAACACTGAAGCTTTCTTT | CATSGAGNTEAFF | - | TRBJ1-1 | few | 13 | TRBV24-1
TGCAGTGCTAGCCATAGGACTAGCGGGATCACAGATACGCAGTATTTT | CSASHRTSGITDTQYF | TRBD2 | TRBJ2-3 | few | 16 | TRBV20-1
TGTGCCACCAGTGATTTCCCAGAGAACACCGGGGAGCTGTTTTTT | CATSDFPENTGELFF | - | TRBJ2-2 | few | 15 | TRBV24-1
TGTGCCAGCAGTCAGGACGGTAATTCACCCCTCCACTTT | CASSQDGNSPLHF | - | TRBJ1-6 | few | 13 | TRBV27
TGTGCCAGCAGCAAAGGGGGACTAGCGGTTAACAATGAGCAGTTCTTC | CASSKGGLAVNNEQFF | TRBD2 | TRBJ2-1 | - | 16 | TRBV9
TGCAGTGCTTCCTTCCAGGACAGGGTCTACGAGCAGTACTTC | CSASFQDRVYEQYF | TRBD1 | TRBJ2-7 | many | 14 | TRBV20-1
TGTGCCAGCAGCTTAAATGGTGGGGAAGGCGCCGGGGAGCTGTTTTTT | CASSLNGGEGAGELFF | - | TRBJ2-2 | few | 16 | TRBV7-3
TGTGCCAGCAGCTTCCCAGCGGGGGGTCGCACCGGGGAGCTGTTTTTT | CASSFPAGGRTGELFF | TRBD2 | TRBJ2-2 | - | 16 | TRBV7-2
TGTGCCAGCAGCCTACAGCCAGCGGGGGGAGATGAGCAGTTCTTC | CASSLQPAGGDEQFF | TRBD2 | TRBJ2-1 | many | 15 | TRBV3-1
TGTGCCAGCACTCGACCGTCGTACACTGAAGCTTTCTTT | CASTRPSYTEAFF | - | TRBJ1-1 | - | 13 | TRBV6-2/TRBV6-3
TGCGCCAGCAGCCCCATATGGCAGGGCTCCTACAATGAGCAGTTCTTC | CASSPIWQGSYNEQFF | - | TRBJ2-1 | - | 16 | TRBV4-3
TGTGCCAGCAGCTTACCCACGACTAGAACGCAGTATTTT | CASSLPTTRTQYF | - | TRBJ2-3 | - | 13 | TRBV11-2
TGTGCCAGCAGCTTAACTGAAAGTTCCTACGAGCAGTACTTC | CASSLTESSYEQYF | - | TRBJ2-7 | many | 14 | TRBV7-9
TGCAGTGCTAGAGATAAGCCAGGCCATTCCTACGAGCAGTACTTC | CSARDKPGHSYEQYF | - | TRBJ2-7 | - | 15 | TRBV20-1
TGCGCCAGCAGCGTTGGTGGTTCAGCAACTAATGAAAAACTGTTTTTT | CASSVGGSATNEKLFF | - | TRBJ1-4 | - | 16 | TRBV5-1
TGTGCCAGCAGTTCCCAGGGCTGGGGGACTGAAGCTTTCTTT | CASSSQGWGTEAFF | - | TRBJ1-1 | - | 14 | TRBV6-5
TGTGCCAGCAGCCTAGGCCGGGCAAGCAGCACAGATACGCAGTATTTT | CASSLGRASSTDTQYF | - | TRBJ2-3 | - | 16 | TRBV9
TGTGCCAGCAGCTTAGCCCGACAGGGAGTGGGAAACACCATATATTTT | CASSLARQGVGNTIYF | TRBD1 | TRBJ1-3 | - | 16 | TRBV7-2
TGTGCCAGCAGGGTGCGGGGGGGCACTGAAGCTTTCTTT | CASRVRGGTEAFF | - | TRBJ1-1 | - | 13 | TRBV12-3/TRBV12-4
TGTGCCAGCAGCGTAGAAGGAGCGAACACTGAAGCTTTCTTT | CASSVEGANTEAFF | - | TRBJ1-1 | few | 14 | TRBV9
TGTGCCAGCTCACCAGCCGGGACAGCGTCCCTAAACATTCAGTACTTC | CASSPAGTASLNIQYF | TRBD1 | TRBJ2-4 | - | 16 | TRBV18
TGTGCCAGCAGCTTAGAGGAGGGGGGCCGGGGGGGAGTGACCCAGTACTTC | CASSLEEGGRGGVTQYF | TRBD2 | TRBJ2-5 | - | 17 | TRBV7-2
TGTGCCAGCAGCAAATTGGGCAAGGAGGGAAACACCATATATTTT | CASSKLGKEGNTIYF | - | TRBJ1-3 | - | 15 | TRBV21-1
TGTGCCACCGCGTCTCGGGGGTGGCAATCAGAAAACAATGAGCAGTTCTTC | CATASRGWQSENNEQFF | - | TRBJ2-1 | few | 17 | TRBV27
TGTGCCAGCAGTGAAGTTGGTGAGACCCAGTACTTC | CASSEVGETQYF | - | TRBJ2-5 | - | 12 | TRBV2
TGTGCCACCAGCAGAGATCATGGCAGGGGGCTCGGCTATGGCTACACCTTC | CATSRDHGRGLGYGYTF | TRBD1 | TRBJ1-2 | - | 17 | TRBV15